The 8 T cell receptor beta chains in this list originate from one sample, sequenced in a study of naive and memory T cell subsets. Four PCR rounds used nested alpha and beta constant region primers plus the SP2 primer. TCRdb re-analysed the UMI-ligation and nested PCR reads in MiXCR, keeping a single row per CDR3 protein. Found here are some 25,000 distinct CDR3 sequences, around 5.2% of them singletons; the top ten hold 6% to 9.5%. The library had UMIs added by 3' ligation of an oligonucleotide to TCR cDNA. The sequencing input was blood. These TCRs come from an adult in good health.

This clonotype showed up many times. The chain couples TRBV4-3 to TRBJ1-2; tentative D call: TRBD1 (5 bases). The CDR3 length is 15 residues. Germline V gene sequence: CDR1 LGHNA, CDR2 YSLEER. V was trimmed by 0 bases and J by 4 bases, leaving 12 bases between them. The CDR3: CASSQDGQGIYGYTF. CDR3 nucleotides: TGCGCCAGCAGCCAAGATGGGCAGGGAATCTATGGCTACACCTTC.

Concerning this clonotype: It may be a read error: a sequence one base away is much more abundant. The V and J genes are TRBV10-3 and TRBJ2-3; 10 nucleotides line up with TRBD1. The CDR3 runs to 16 residues. Germline loops: CDR1 ENHRY, CDR2 SYGVKD. The CDR3 region is CAISESWTGGTGTQYF. The CDR3 DNA reads TGTGCCATCAGTGAGTCTTGGACAGGGGGAACAGGTACGCAGTATTTT.

This clonotype appeared many times. V usage is TRBV11-1 and J usage is TRBJ2-1, with 10 bases identical to TRBD2. The germline CDR1 and CDR2 sequences are SGHAT and FQDESV (reference sequence). V lost 1 base and J lost 14; bases outside the gene matches: 5. This CDR3 has 13 residues. The DNA for the CDR3 is TGTGCCAGCAGCTTAGTTAGCGGGAGGAGGGAGTTCTTC. Translating gives CASSLVSGRREFF.

This clonotype was observed at least ten times. The V gene is TRBV29-1, the J gene TRBJ2-4; 13 nucleotides align to TRBD2. The CDR3 spans 15 residues. Trimming removed 1 base from V and 8 bases from J; junction bases left unmatched: 5. Germline assignment: CDR1 SQVTM and CDR2 ANQGSEA. DNA for the CDR3: TGCAGCGTTGAAGCTCGGACTAGCGGGAGTGACATTCAGTACTTC. Translated, it gives CSVEARTSGSDIQYF.

At least ten counts were recorded for this clonotype. This chain joins TRBV15 and TRBJ2-5; 8 positions match TRBD1. Germline CDR1 LNHNV, CDR2 YYDKDF (reference sequence). With 0 bases clipped from V and 7 bases from J, the junction kept 10 bases outside the gene matches. CDR3 length: 16 amino acids. CDR3 amino acids: CATSRENSRGLVTQYF. CDR3 nucleotides: TGTGCCACCAGCAGAGAGAATTCCAGGGGGCTAGTGACCCAGTACTTC.

This clonotype was observed a few times. The chain uses TRBV6-5 and TRBJ2-7; 9 nucleotides align to TRBD1. The CDR3 covers 14 residues. CDR1 and CDR2 from the germline V gene are MNHEY and SVGAGI. V shed 4 bases and J 7 bases; nucleotides not matched to a gene: 8. The CDR3 reads CASSSRDRVGEQYF. CDR3 DNA sequence: TGTGCCAGCAGTTCCCGGGACAGGGTCGGGGAGCAGTACTTC.

V usage is TRBV29-1 and J usage is TRBJ2-3; 13 bases are a match to TRBD2. This CDR3 has 14 amino acids. Germline values: CDR1 SQVTM, CDR2 ANQGSEA. V gave up 5 bases and J gave up 4 bases; unmatched junction bases: 3. This CDR3 is CSVRLAGGPDTQYF. Here the CDR3 DNA reads TGCAGCGTTCGACTAGCGGGAGGTCCAGATACGCAGTATTTT.

This clonotype was detected ten times or more. The V call is TRBV4-3, the J call TRBJ1-1; D is unclear. The CDR3 sequence is 15 residues long. Per the germline V gene, CDR1 is LGHNA and CDR2 is YSLEER. The V end lost 1 base, the J end lost 0 bases, and 9 bases lay between the germline ends. The CDR3 is CASSQGPGLNTEAFF. The CDR3 coding sequence is TGCGCCAGCAGCCAAGGGCCGGGCTTGAACACTGAAGCTTTCTTT.